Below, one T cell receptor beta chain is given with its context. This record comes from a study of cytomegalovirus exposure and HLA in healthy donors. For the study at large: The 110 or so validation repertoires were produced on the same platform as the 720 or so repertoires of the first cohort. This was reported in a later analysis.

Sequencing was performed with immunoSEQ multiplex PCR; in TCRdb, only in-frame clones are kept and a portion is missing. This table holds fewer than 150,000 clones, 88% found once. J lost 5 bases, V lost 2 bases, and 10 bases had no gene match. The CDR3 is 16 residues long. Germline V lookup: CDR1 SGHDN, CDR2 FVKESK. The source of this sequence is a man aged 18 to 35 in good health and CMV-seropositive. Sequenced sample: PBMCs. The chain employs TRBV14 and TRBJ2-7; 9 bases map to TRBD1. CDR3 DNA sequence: TGTGCCAGCAGCCAATATACCGGGACAGGGCAGAACGAGCAGTACTTC. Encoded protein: CASSQYTGTGQNEQYF.